This TCR beta chain is from a study of T cell repertoires in cytomegalovirus infection. Study-level background: Both a matching HLA type and CMV infection were indicated by public TCR beta signatures. Overall study results and limits: Within the response measured ex vivo, HLA-C-restricted CMV-specific TCR beta clonotypes were dominant. Carriage of CMV together with the relevant HLA was identifiable through cumulative public TCR beta family frequency.

To note about this clonotype: The antigen remains undetermined.

The CDR3 has 13 amino acids. Trimming stripped 4 bases from V and 5 bases from J, with 11 bases between. From germline, CDR1 is SGHTA and CDR2 FQGNSA. One entry per CDR3 protein results from TCRdb running MiXCR on the reads. This sample yields 150,000 to 200,000 distinct CDR3 sequences, of which roughly 27% are seen a single time; just over 30% belongs to the top ten. This TCR was sampled from a human donor in good health (CMV status not recorded). Some clones in this sample may be carry-over from other donors' samples. This sequence joins TRBV7-2 and TRBJ1-1; D uncertain. The specimen sequenced was PBMCs. Written as DNA, the CDR3 is TGTGCCAGCAGCTACAGTGAGTATACTGAAGCTTTCTTT. Encoded protein: CASSYSEYTEAFF.